Presented here are 22 T cell receptor beta chains from one specimen sequenced in a study of T cell responses to AZD1222 COVID-19 vaccine (dated by TCRdb to 2020 to 2022). Library prep was done by the immunoSEQ multiplex PCR assay. TCRdb retrieved this table from immuneACCESS and kept in-frame rearrangements only. Not all clones are present; in checked studies, unresolved V genes account for under half, and no reason is known for the remainder. For this sample the table gives 150,000 to 200,000 clones, of which 90% were detected only once. The ten largest clones add up to approximately 1.5% of the sample. Reading the label with the study, this specimen's time point is: baseline before first vaccination. The sequences come from peripheral blood, collected on day 0 of AZD1222 vaccination. The origin of the receptors is an adult in good health.

This rearrangement joins TRBV3-1 (or the pseudogene TRBV3-2) to TRBJ1-5; the D gene is possibly TRBD1 (6 bases). Trimming took 0 bases from V and 6 from J, leaving 12 bases between them. The length of the CDR3 is 15 residues. The germline CDR1 and CDR2 sequences are LGHDT and YNNKEL (reference sequence). The CDR3 spells CASSQEGGAGQPQHF. CDR3 coding DNA: TGTGCCAGCAGCCAAGAGGGGGGGGCAGGTCAGCCCCAGCATTTT.

The chain carries TRBV19 and TRBJ2-3; 11 nucleotides align to TRBD2. CDR3 length equals 14 residues. The ends lost 6 bases at V and 6 bases at J; junction bases unmatched: 5. The germline V gene has CDR1 LNHDA and CDR2 SQIVND (reference sequence). CDR3 in amino acids: CASRGSGGADTQYF. The CDR3, as DNA: TGTGCCAGTAGGGGTAGCGGGGGGGCTGATACGCAGTATTTT.

This clone was found a few times. The chain carries TRBV5-1 and TRBJ1-3; no clear D gene. Germline values: CDR1 SGHRS, CDR2 YFSETQ. This CDR3 is built from 14 residues. Trimming left V 4 bases short and J 0 bases short, with 8 bases between. CDR3: CASSQWGSGNTIYF. For the CDR3, the DNA is TGCGCCAGCAGCCAATGGGGCTCTGGAAACACCATATATTTT.

This sequence joins TRBV6-5 and TRBJ2-5; the match to TRBD1 covers 9 bases. The germline V gene encodes CDR1 MNHEY and CDR2 SVGAGI. J was trimmed by 4 bases and V by 6 bases; bases with no gene match: 9. This CDR3 contains 15 residues. CDR3 coding DNA: TGTGCCAGCAGCGAGCGCGGGACAGGGAGAGAGACCCAGTACTTC. Protein sequence: CASSERGTGRETQYF.

V and J are TRBV5-4 and TRBJ1-2; possible D gene TRBD1, 5 bases. V was shortened by 5 bases and J by 5 bases, with 13 bases between the two germline ends. Germline CDR1 reads SGHNT; CDR2 reads YYREEE (reference sequence). The CDR3 has 13 residues. CDR3 amino acids: CASRWDGLYGYTF. The CDR3 DNA follows: TGTGCCAGCAGGTGGGACGGATTATATGGCTACACCTTC.

The chain uses TRBV19 and TRBJ1-6, with unresolved D. Germline loops: CDR1 LNHDA, CDR2 SQIVND (reference sequence). This CDR3 spans 15 amino acids. V was trimmed by 4 bases and J by 4 bases, leaving 11 bases between them. CDR3 coding DNA: TGTGCCAGTAGTACCCTAGGACGGTATAATTCACCCCTCCACTTT. Protein sequence: CASSTLGRYNSPLHF.

The gene calls are TRBV5-1 and TRBJ1-5; 7 positions match TRBD1. CDR1 and CDR2 (germline): SGHRS, YFSETQ. This CDR3 contains 15 residues. J was trimmed by 0 bases and V by 3 bases; bases with no gene match: 3. CDR3 in DNA: TGCGCCAGCAGCTGGACAGGCAATAGCAATCAGCCCCAGCATTTT. Translated, it gives CASSWTGNSNQPQHF.

V gene TRBV6-5 combines with J gene TRBJ2-2, with 7 bases aligning to TRBD2. The CDR3 extends over 14 amino acids. V shed 7 bases and J 1 base; nucleotides not matched to a gene: 3. Germline V gene lookup returns CDR1 MNHEY and CDR2 SVGAGI. The CDR3 loop is CASTSGENTGELFF. In DNA, the CDR3 is TGTGCCAGCACCAGCGGGGAGAACACCGGGGAGCTGTTTTTT.

The chain employs TRBV6-1 and TRBJ1-5; D possibly corresponds to TRBD1 (5 bases). The CDR3 extends over 16 amino acids. CDR1 is MNHNS and CDR2 is SASEGT in the germline V gene. Between the trimmed V and J ends, which lost 4 bases and 5 bases, there was a span of 18 bases. CDR3 in amino acids: CASSVPTGGGYQPQHF. The DNA of the CDR3 is TGTGCCAGCAGTGTACCCACGGGGGGTGGATATCAGCCCCAGCATTTT.

This CDR3 is CASSLRPTASASTDTQYF. The DNA for the CDR3 is TGTGCCAGCAGCCTTAGGCCTACCGCTAGCGCTAGCACAGATACGCAGTATTTT. The V gene is TRBV7-2, the J gene TRBJ2-3; possible D gene TRBD2, 6 bases. The CDR3 length is 18 residues. Trimming stripped 5 bases from V and 0 bases from J, with 21 bases between. Looked up from germline, CDR1 is SGHTA and CDR2 is FQGNSA.

This chain links TRBV18 with TRBJ1-4; D call uncertain. The germline V and J ends were trimmed by 3 bases and 12 bases, with 11 bases remaining between them. The CDR3 is made up of 12 amino acids. Germline CDR1 and CDR2: KGHSH and LQKENI. CDR3 sequence reads: CASSPAERELFF. The CDR3 DNA reads TGTGCCAGCTCACCGGCAGAACGGGAACTGTTTTTT.

V and J are TRBV29-1 and TRBJ1-5; D is possibly TRBD1 (6 bases). V gave up 6 bases and J gave up 5 bases, with 11 bases separating them. The CDR3 sequence is 12 residues long. Looked up from germline, CDR1 is SQVTM and CDR2 is ANQGSEA. The CDR3 sequence is CSVQGWDQPQHF. The CDR3 region has the DNA TGCAGCGTGCAGGGGTGGGATCAGCCCCAGCATTTT.

The V call is TRBV29-1, the J call TRBJ1-1, with TRBD1 as a possible D gene (6 bases). The CDR3 is 13 residues long. V shed 7 bases and J shed 4 bases, with 16 bases lying between them. The V gene's germline CDR1 is SQVTM and CDR2 ANQGSEA. DNA of the CDR3: TGCAGCGCGCGGGGGGCAGGTGCCACTGAAGCTTTCTTT. Translation: CSARGAGATEAFF. The variable domain in full, completed from reference TRBV29-1 and TRBJ1-1, reads SAVISQKPSRDICQRGTSLTIQCQVDSQVTMMFWYRQQPGQSLTLIATANQGSEATYESGFVIDKFPISRPNLTFSTLTVSNMSPEDSSIYLCSARGAGATEAFFGQGTRLTVV.

The rearrangement links TRBV5-4 to TRBJ1-4, with D unresolved. The CDR3 runs to 16 residues. Germline V lookup: CDR1 SGHNT, CDR2 YYREEE (reference sequence). V was pared by 4 bases and J by 0 bases, with 13 bases between. DNA for the CDR3: TGTGCCAGCAGCACGATGGCCTCTGCAACTAATGAAAAACTGTTTTTT. Translation: CASSTMASATNEKLFF.

This chain connects TRBV10-3 to TRBJ2-7; TRBD1 aligns across 9 bases. The germline CDR1 and CDR2 sequences are ENHRY and SYGVKD. V shed 6 bases, J shed 4 bases, and the junction held 10 bases outside the gene matches. This CDR3 contains 15 residues. CDR3 nucleotides: TGTGCCATCAGCTGGGGAACAGGGGGCGGTTACGAGCAGTACTTC. It yields the protein CAISWGTGGGYEQYF.

CDR3 coding DNA: TGTGCCAGCAGAGGAGGGACAGGGGACTGGTATGGCTACACCTTC. It yields the protein CASRGGTGDWYGYTF. The rearrangement links TRBV27 to TRBJ1-2; 10 positions match TRBD1. CDR3 length: 15 amino acids. The germline gives CDR1 MNHEY, CDR2 SMNVEV (reference sequence). Losses at the gene ends were 6 bases for V and 5 bases for J; bases not matched to a gene: 9.

The chain has TRBV5-1 and TRBJ1-2; tentatively, D is TRBD1 (6 bases). V shed 7 bases and J shed 2 bases, with 12 bases lying between them. Germline loops: CDR1 SGHRS, CDR2 YFSETQ. The CDR3 loop spans 13 amino acids. This CDR3 is CASELGHNYGYTF. The CDR3 region has the DNA TGCGCCAGCGAGCTGGGACACAACTATGGCTACACCTTC.

J is TRBJ2-3 and V is TRBV4-1, with D maybe TRBD2 (6 bases). The germline V and J ends were trimmed by 1 base and 2 bases, with 16 bases remaining between them. Germline CDR1 reads MGHRA; CDR2 reads YSYEKL. The CDR3 contains 17 residues. Written as DNA, the CDR3 is TGCGCCAGCAGCCAAGTGTCCGCGGGGCAAATCACAGATACGCAGTATTTT. The encoded protein is CASSQVSAGQITDTQYF.

The chain has TRBV6-2 or TRBV6-3 and TRBJ1-2; TRBD1 might be the D (6 bases). The germline CDR1 and CDR2 sequences are MNHEY and SVGEGT. The V end lost 5 bases, the J end lost 4 bases, and 17 bases lay between the germline ends. The length of the CDR3 is 15 residues. Written as DNA, the CDR3 is TGTGCCAGCAGTCCCTGGGGGCAGTTTCGCTATGGCTACACCTTC. This translates into CASSPWGQFRYGYTF.

This clone showed up just once. The V call is TRBV5-4, the J call TRBJ2-1; weak D call: TRBD2 (5 bases). This CDR3 is 15 amino acids long. The V end was cut by 0 bases, the J end by 4 bases, with 11 bases between. Germline V CDR1 and CDR2: SGHNT, YYREEE (reference sequence). The CDR3 DNA reads as TGTGCCAGCAGCTTGGTGTCTAGCCAATACAATGAGCAGTTCTTC. Translation gives CASSLVSSQYNEQFF.

The V and J genes are TRBV5-5 and TRBJ1-5; tentatively, D is TRBD1 (6 bases). Germline V lookup: CDR1 SGHKS, CDR2 YYEKEE (reference sequence). The germline V and J ends were trimmed by 4 bases and 1 base, with 18 bases remaining between them. The CDR3 has 17 amino acids. CDR3 in DNA: TGTGCCAGCAGCCGATGGGACACCGTCGACAGCAATCAGCCCCAGCATTTT. This gives the protein CASSRWDTVDSNQPQHF. Full variable domain (outside the CDR3, taken from reference TRBV5-5 and TRBJ1-5): DAGVTQSPTHLIKTRGQQVTLRCSPISGHKSVSWYQQVLGQGPQFIFQYYEKEERGRGNFPDRFSARQFPNYSSELNVNALLLGDSALYLCASSRWDTVDSNQPQHFGDGTRLSIL.

The rearrangement uses TRBV6-4 and TRBJ2-1; perhaps TRBD1 as D (6 bases). CDR1 is MRHNA and CDR2 is SNTAGT in the germline V gene. The CDR3 extends over 13 amino acids. V lost 4 bases and J 10 bases, leaving 14 bases between the germline ends. The CDR3 spells CASSATATGEQFF. For the CDR3, the DNA is TGTGCCAGCAGTGCGACCGCTACAGGGGAGCAGTTCTTC.